This T cell receptor beta chain was found in a study of shared clonotypes between healthy human individuals. About the research overall: Donor ages ranged 18 to 49 years: a couple of women, a few men. Study-level points and caveats: The sharing of 4.5% to 5.5% of naive CD4 clonotypes was seen across a handful of donors. A reduction in generation probabilities was seen for non-shared clonotypes relative to those shared by all four donors. Having only a few donors restricted how much genetic and exposure-history diversity was captured.

Trimming stripped 4 bases from V and 4 bases from J, with 11 bases between. This CDR3 region has 15 residues. The germline V gene encodes CDR1 LNHDA and CDR2 SQIVND (reference sequence). On this clone: As yet, its antigen is unknown.

Data came from immunoSEQ multiplex PCR; TCRdb stores just in-frame clones and leaves some out. The data hold about 2.3 million clones, with over 90% observed a single time. The chain uses TRBV19 and TRBJ2-6; D gene unclear. The material sequenced was naive CD4+ T cells from PBMCs. Subset specified: CD45RA+ positively selected. This TCR was sampled from a man aged 18 to 29 in good health. Some clones in this sample may be carry-over from other donors' samples. The CDR3 loop is CASSKGTLGANVLTF. The CDR3 region has the DNA TGTGCCAGTAGTAAGGGAACCCTCGGGGCCAACGTCCTGACTTTC.